This T cell receptor (beta chain) was captured by sequencing in a study of cytotoxic CD8 clonotypes in ibrutinib-treated CLL. Across the whole study: The patient breakdown showed around 10 relapsed/refractory and some 16 treatment-naive cases, with about 18 IGHV unmutated.

Investigators sourced approximately 2 micrograms of genomic DNA from cryopreserved PBMCs for TCR beta libraries. V was pared by 4 bases and J by 2 bases, with 8 bases between. CDR3 length: 13 amino acids. Germline V gene lookup returns CDR1 LNHNV and CDR2 YYDKDF (reference sequence). Whole-study results and caveats: Under therapy, public clonotypes either contracted or stayed stable, and they were uncommon.

The repertoire was sequenced with immunoSEQ multiplex PCR; TCRdb's copy has only in-frame clones and lacks some. The data show about 300,000 clones, approximately 79% seen once. On this clone: Its antigen remains unknown.

V is TRBV15 and J is TRBJ2-5; D unclear. This receptor was identified in a human donor with chronic lymphocytic leukemia. This material consisted of PBMCs, taken at disease progression, from a patient treated with ibrutinib. The CDR3 protein is CATSKVQQETQYF. CDR3 nucleotide sequence: TGTGCCACCAGCAAGGTGCAGCAAGAGACCCAGTACTTC.